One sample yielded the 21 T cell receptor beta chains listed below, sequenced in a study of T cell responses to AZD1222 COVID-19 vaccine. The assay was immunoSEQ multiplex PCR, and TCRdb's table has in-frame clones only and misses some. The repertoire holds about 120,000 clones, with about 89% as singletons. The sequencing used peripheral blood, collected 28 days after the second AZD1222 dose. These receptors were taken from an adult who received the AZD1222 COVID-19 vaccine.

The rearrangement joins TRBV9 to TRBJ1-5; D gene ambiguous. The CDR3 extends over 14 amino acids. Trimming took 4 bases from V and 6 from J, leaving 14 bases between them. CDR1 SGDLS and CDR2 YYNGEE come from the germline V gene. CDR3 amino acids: CASSPLSFGQPQHF. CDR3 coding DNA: TGTGCCAGCAGCCCCCTAAGCTTCGGTCAGCCCCAGCATTTT.

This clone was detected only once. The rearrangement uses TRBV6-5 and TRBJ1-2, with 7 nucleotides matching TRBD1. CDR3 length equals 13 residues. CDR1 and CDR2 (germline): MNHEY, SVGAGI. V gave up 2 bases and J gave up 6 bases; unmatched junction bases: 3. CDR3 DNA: TGTGCCAGCAGTTACCGGACAGGCAATGGCTACACCTTC. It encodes CASSYRTGNGYTF.

The CDR3 region is CASSQEAFYEQYF. The CDR3 coding sequence is TGCGCCAGCAGCCAAGAAGCGTTCTACGAGCAGTACTTC. This rearrangement joins TRBV4-3 to TRBJ2-7; no firm D call. Trimming removed 0 bases at V and 3 bases at J, with 6 bases between. From germline, CDR1 is LGHNA and CDR2 YSLEER. The CDR3 totals 13 residues.

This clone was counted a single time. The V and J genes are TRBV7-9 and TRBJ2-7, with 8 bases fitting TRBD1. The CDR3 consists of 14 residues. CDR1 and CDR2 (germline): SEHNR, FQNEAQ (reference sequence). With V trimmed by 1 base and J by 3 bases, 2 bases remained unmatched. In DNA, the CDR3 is TGTGCCAGCAGCTTAGGGACAGGGAACTACGAGCAGTACTTC. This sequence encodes CASSLGTGNYEQYF.

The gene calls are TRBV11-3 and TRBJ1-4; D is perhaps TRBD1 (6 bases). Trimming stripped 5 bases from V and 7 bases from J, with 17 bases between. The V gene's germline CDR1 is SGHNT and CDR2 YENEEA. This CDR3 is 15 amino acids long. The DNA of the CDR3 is TGTGCCAGCAGCCCCGCCGGACAGTCCCTTGAAAAACTGTTTTTT. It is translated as CASSPAGQSLEKLFF.

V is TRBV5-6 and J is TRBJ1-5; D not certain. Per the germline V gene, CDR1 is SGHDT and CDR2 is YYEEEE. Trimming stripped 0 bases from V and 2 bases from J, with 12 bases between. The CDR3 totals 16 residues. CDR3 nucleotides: TGTGCCAGCAGCTTGGCCGGGCAGCTGGGCAATCAGCCCCAGCATTTT. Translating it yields CASSLAGQLGNQPQHF.

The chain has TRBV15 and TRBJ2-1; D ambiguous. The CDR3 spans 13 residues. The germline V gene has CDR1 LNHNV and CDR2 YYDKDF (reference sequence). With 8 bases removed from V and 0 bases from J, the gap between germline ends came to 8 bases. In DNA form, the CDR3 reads TGTGCCACCCGTCGTAGCTCCTACAATGAGCAGTTCTTC. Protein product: CATRRSSYNEQFF. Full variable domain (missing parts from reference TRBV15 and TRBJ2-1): DAMVIQNPRYQVTQFGKPVTLSCSQTLNHNVMYWYQQKSSQAPKLLFHYYDKDFNNEADTPDNFQSRRPNTSFCFLDIRSPGLGDTAMYLCATRRSSYNEQFFGPGTRLTVL.

The chain's CDR3 is CASSYSSVSGNTIYF. The CDR3 DNA sequence: TGTGCCAGCAGTTACTCGTCCGTCTCTGGAAACACCATATATTTT. The V and J genes are TRBV6-5 and TRBJ1-3; D gene unclear. CDR1 and CDR2 (germline): MNHEY, SVGAGI. The CDR3 sequence is 15 residues long. V shed 0 bases and J shed 0 bases, with 6 bases lying between them.

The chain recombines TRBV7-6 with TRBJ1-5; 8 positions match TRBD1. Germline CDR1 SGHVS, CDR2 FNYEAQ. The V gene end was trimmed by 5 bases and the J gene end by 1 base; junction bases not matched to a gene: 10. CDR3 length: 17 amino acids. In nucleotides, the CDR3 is TGTGCCAGCAGCCCCAGTGCAGGGGGCGGGAGCAATCAGCCCCAGCATTTT. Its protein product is CASSPSAGGGSNQPQHF.

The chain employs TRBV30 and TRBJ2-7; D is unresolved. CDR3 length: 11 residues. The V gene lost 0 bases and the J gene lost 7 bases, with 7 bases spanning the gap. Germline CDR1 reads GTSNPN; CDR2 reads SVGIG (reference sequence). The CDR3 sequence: CAWSVLVEQYF. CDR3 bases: TGTGCCTGGAGTGTACTGGTAGAGCAGTACTTC.

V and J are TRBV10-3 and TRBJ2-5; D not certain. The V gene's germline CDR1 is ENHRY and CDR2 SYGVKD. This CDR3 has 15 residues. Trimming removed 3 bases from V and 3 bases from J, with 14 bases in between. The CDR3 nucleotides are TGTGCCATCAGTGACCTCGTGGGGTCCAAAGAGACCCAGTACTTC. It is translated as CAISDLVGSKETQYF.

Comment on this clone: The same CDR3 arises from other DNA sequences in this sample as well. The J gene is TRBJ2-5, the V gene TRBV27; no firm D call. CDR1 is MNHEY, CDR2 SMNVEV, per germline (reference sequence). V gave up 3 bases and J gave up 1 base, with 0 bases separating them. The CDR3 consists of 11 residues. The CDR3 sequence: CASSFQETQYF. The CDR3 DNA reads TGTGCCAGCAGTTTCCAAGAGACCCAGTACTTC.

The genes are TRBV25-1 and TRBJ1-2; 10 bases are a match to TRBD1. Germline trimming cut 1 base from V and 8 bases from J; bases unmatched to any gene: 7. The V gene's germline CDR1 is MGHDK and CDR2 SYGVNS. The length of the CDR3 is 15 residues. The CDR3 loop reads CASSESLGQGEGYTF. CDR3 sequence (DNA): TGTGCCAGCAGTGAATCCCTCGGACAGGGGGAAGGCTACACCTTC.

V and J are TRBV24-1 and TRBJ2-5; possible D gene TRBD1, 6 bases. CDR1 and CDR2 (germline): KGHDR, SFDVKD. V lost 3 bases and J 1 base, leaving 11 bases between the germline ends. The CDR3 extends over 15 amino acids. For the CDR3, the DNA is TGTGCCACCAGTGATGTGACAGGACCCCAAGAGACCCAGTACTTC. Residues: CATSDVTGPQETQYF.

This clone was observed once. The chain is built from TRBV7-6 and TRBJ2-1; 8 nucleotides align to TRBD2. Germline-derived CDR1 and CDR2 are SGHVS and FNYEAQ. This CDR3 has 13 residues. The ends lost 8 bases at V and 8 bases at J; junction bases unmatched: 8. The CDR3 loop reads CASAPGLVYEQFF. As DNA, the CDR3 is TGTGCCAGCGCCCCGGGACTAGTATATGAGCAGTTCTTC.

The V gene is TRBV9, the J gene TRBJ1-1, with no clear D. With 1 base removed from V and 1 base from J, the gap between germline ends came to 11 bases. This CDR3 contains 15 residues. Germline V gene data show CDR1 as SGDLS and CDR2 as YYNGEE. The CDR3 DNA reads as TGTGCCAGCAGCGTACCCCCCAATCGGAACACTGAAGCTTTCTTT. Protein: CASSVPPNRNTEAFF.

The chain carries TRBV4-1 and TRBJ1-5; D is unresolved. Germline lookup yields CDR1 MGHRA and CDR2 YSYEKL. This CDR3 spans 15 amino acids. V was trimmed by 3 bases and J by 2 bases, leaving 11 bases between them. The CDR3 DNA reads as TGCGCCAGCAGCCAGAGTCCGGTTCGCAATCAGCCCCAGCATTTT. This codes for CASSQSPVRNQPQHF.

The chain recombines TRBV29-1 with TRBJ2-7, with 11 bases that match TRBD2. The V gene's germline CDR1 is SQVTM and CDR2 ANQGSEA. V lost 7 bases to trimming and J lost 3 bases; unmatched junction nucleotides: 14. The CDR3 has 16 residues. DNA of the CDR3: TGCAGCGCCGCGGGGCTAGCGGGAGGTTCGTACTACGAGCAGTACTTC. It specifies CSAAGLAGGSYYEQYF.

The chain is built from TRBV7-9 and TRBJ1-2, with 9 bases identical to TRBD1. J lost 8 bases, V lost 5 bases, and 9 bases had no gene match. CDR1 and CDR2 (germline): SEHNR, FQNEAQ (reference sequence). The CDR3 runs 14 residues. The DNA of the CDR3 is TGTGCCAGCAGCGTCCAACAGGGGGCAGAGGGCTACACCTTC. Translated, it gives CASSVQQGAEGYTF.

The CDR3 sequence is CASSLDLNTEAFF. Here the CDR3 DNA reads TGTGCCAGCAGCTTGGACTTGAACACTGAAGCTTTCTTT. V and J are TRBV7-3 and TRBJ1-1; no clear D. In germline, CDR1 is SGHTA, CDR2 FQGTGA. Trimming stripped 3 bases from V and 0 bases from J, with 5 bases between. The CDR3 is made up of 13 amino acids. Together with reference TRBV7-3 and TRBJ1-1, the CDR3 gives the full variable domain: GAGVSQTPSNKVTEKGKYVELRCDPISGHTALYWYRQSLGQGPEFLIYFQGTGAADDSGLPNDRFFAVRPEGSVSTLKIQRTERGDSAVYLCASSLDLNTEAFFGQGTRLTVV.

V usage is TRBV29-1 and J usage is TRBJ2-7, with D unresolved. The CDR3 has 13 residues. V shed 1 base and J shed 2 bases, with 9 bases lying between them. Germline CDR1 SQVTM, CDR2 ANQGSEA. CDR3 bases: TGCAGCGTTGAAGTAGGTGACACCTACGAGCAGTACTTC. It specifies CSVEVGDTYEQYF.